This T cell receptor beta chain was sequenced in a study of response to subunit inactivated influenza vaccine. General study results and limits: T cells newly recruited by each seasonal influenza vaccination are few, the authors suggested.

MiXCR was run by TCRdb on the RT-PCR reads, yielding one entry per CDR3 protein. This table has some 520,000 distinct CDR3 sequences, about 17% appearing once. The CDR3 loop spans 14 amino acids. The V segment lost 5 bases and the J segment 3 bases; nucleotides outside the gene matches: 5. Per germline, CDR1 LGHNT and CDR2 FRNRAP. On this clonotype itself: Antigen: not known.

This material consisted of CD4+ T cells sorted from PBMCs, taken roughly 24 months after vaccination. This TCR was recovered from a man aged 50 to 75 who received an inactivated influenza vaccine. This chain links TRBV12-5 with TRBJ2-7; 9 bases are a match to TRBD2. CDR3 nucleotides: TGTGCTAGTGGTCGACAAGCGGGGGGCTACGAGCAGTACTTC. This translates into CASGRQAGGYEQYF.